This T cell receptor beta chain was sequenced during a study of siplizumab effects on memory and regulatory T cells. V dropped 6 bases and J dropped 5 bases, with 6 bases sitting between them. This CDR3 spans 10 amino acids. Germline V CDR1 and CDR2: SQVTM, ANQGSEA. Naive, memory, effector memory and TEMRA subsets that were unstimulated underwent sequencing in a few donor pairs. The table came from immunoSEQ multiplex PCR; TCRdb's copy has only in-frame clones and leaves some out. The repertoire includes 50,000 to 60,000 clones, more than 75% of them detected once, and about 0.35% sits in the top ten.

This receptor was obtained from a human donor in good health. The chain has TRBV29-1 and TRBJ2-3; D remains ambiguous. Sequencing was done on a sample of naive CD8+ T cells sorted from blood. CDR3: CSVGRDTQYF. The CDR3 bases are TGCAGCGTGGGAAGAGATACGCAGTATTTT.